A single T cell receptor beta chain is shown here with its context. The participants were between about 18 and 90 years old and came from some 23 US areas. Either two negative PCRs, clearance, or symptom resolution qualified Cohort 3 donors as recovered. The entry originates in a study of blood T cell repertoires in COVID-19. Across the study: PBMCs, B-cell-depleted T cells, or T cells were the source of the cDNA or gDNA that made up the material.

Clones were read by immunoSEQ multiplex PCR, and TCRdb kept only the in-frame ones, dropping some. Of around 380,000 clones in the sample, approximately 87% are singletons; the top ten hold 1.3%. V lost 3 bases to trimming and J lost 0 bases; unmatched junction nucleotides: 5. Germline CDR1 and CDR2: MNHNS and SASEGT. This CDR3 is built from 17 residues. The sequence came from a man aged 30 to 45 who had recovered from COVID-19. The sequenced sample was PBMCs or T cells enriched from blood (not recorded which). The rearrangement uses TRBV6-1 and TRBJ1-4, with 9 nucleotides matching TRBD1. The CDR3: CASSDQDRGSTNEKLFF. DNA of the CDR3: TGTGCCAGCAGTGACCAGGACAGGGGTTCAACTAATGAAAAACTGTTTTTT.